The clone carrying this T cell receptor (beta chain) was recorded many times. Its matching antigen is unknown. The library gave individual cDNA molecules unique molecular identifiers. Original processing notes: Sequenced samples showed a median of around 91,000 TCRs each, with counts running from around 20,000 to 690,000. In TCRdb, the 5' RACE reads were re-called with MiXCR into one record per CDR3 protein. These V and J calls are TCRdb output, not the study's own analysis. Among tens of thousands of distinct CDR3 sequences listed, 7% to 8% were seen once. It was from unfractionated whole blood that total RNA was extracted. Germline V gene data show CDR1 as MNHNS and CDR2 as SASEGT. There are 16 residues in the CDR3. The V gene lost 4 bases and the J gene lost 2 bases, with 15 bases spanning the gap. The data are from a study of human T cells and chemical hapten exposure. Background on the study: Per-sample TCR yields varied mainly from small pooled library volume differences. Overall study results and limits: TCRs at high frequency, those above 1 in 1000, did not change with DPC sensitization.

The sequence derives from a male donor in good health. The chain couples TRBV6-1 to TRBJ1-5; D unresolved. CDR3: CASSVMAAKGNQPQHF. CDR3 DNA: TGTGCCAGCAGTGTCATGGCAGCTAAGGGCAATCAGCCCCAGCATTTT.